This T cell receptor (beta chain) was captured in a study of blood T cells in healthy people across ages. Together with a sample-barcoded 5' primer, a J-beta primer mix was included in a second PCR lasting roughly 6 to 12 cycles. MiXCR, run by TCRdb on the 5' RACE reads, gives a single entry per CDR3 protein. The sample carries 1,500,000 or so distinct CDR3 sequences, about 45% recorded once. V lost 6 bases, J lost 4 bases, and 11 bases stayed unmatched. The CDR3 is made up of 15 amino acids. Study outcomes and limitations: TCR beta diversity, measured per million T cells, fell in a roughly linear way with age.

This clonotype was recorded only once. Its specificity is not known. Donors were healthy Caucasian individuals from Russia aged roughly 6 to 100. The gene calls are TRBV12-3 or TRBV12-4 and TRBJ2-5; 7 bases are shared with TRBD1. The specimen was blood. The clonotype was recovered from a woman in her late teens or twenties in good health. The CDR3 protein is CASSYSGPGGETQYF. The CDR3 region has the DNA TGTGCCAGCAGCTACAGCGGACCAGGGGGAGAGACCCAGTACTTC.